This note documents a single T cell receptor (beta chain) sequence. This receptor's antigen is unknown. The input lacks base qualities; no much larger clone sits a single base away. The cohort comprised under 700 healthy bone marrow donors. At the time of sampling, every cohort member was nominally healthy, though immune exposures that went unrecorded were likely present. The donor tested CMV seropositive and was one of the 289 seropositive cohort members. A peripheral blood sample was collected from each donor, and TCR beta sequencing was performed on peripheral blood mononuclear cells. Genomic DNA was extracted from the blood cell samples with the Qiagen DNeasy Blood Extraction Kit. From its cysteine to its phenylalanine, the CDR3 spans 14 amino acids. Only the CDR3 region is kept as DNA, spanning 42 bases read in frame from base 1. The V and J ends are trimmed by 9 bases and 0 bases, leaving 15 bases between them. CDR1 and CDR2, per the germline V gene (reference sequence), are SEHNR and FQNEAQ.

This record comes from a study of cytomegalovirus exposure and HLA in healthy donors (TCRdb year 2017). For context, the study as a whole: An earlier analysis of fewer than 750 of the donors reported roughly 300 Gb of sequence data and some 110 million unique TCR beta sequences obtained from around 190 million T cells. High-throughput TCR immunosequencing, statistical association of individual TCRs with disease status, and machine learning were combined to predict cytomegalovirus infection status. HLA typing covered class I and class II loci at four-digit resolution. To study patterns of TCR occurrence, a later analysis re-analyzed previously published TCR beta repertoires from under 750 donors and added high-resolution HLA genotyping. Four to six DR-DQ haplotypes were handled as single units for association and clustering because linkage in the cohort was strong. An earlier analysis of fewer than 750 of the donors used high-throughput TCR beta sequencing to judge whether each TCR beta V gene segment behaved as functional or pseudogenic. Of the 300 to 450 genotyped donors, approximately 80% fell in the genetic ancestry cluster associated with self-reported Caucasian donors. Among roughly 400 genotyped donors of the cohort, an average of around 220,000 unique TCR beta nucleotide sequences was sequenced per donor, of which about 18% were non-productive. Genome-wide SNP genotypes for about three fifths of the roughly 670 donors were used in a later genetic analysis, which treated that subset as a discovery cohort. The aim of the study was to test whether cataloging public T cell receptors could identify signatures of past pathogen exposure. Every discovery cohort repertoire had been produced on one sequencing platform. In the later analysis, no new phenotypic data were used to find candidate immune exposures; instead, reliance was placed on TCR beta sequences and their occurrence across donors. The study used immunosequencing to profile the T cell repertoires of 600 to 850 subjects and linked those repertoires to cytomegalovirus serostatus. Roughly 290 gigabases of sequencing data and 75 million to 85 million unique TCR sequences made up an early release that covered about 640 HLA-typed donors. The number of donors typed differed by locus, with 629-630 for A, B, C, DRB1 and DQB1, roughly 520 for DQA1, approximately 570 for DPA1, and approximately 470 for DPB1. Donor age, sex, ethnicity and CMV serostatus were compiled alongside the repertoire data. In addition to the first cohort of 650 to 750 subjects, a separate validation cohort of 120 different subjects was used. Summary of the overall study and its limitations: The authors suggested that the approach could potentially be extended to other disease states and immunological phenotypes. A few of the identified cytomegalovirus-associated TCR beta chains were confirmed in vitro to be specific for cytomegalovirus antigens. According to a later analysis, most CMV-associated TCR beta chains appeared to be HLA-restricted, and the HLA associations seemed to be driven largely by CMV exposure. A later analysis reported that several top co-occurrence clusters appeared linked to parvovirus B19, influenza, CMV and Epstein-Barr virus. The cohort was sequenced for TCR beta chains only, and without alpha or paired-chain data the features that could be detected were limited. The classifier was reported to diagnose cytomegalovirus status with high specificity and sensitivity in both the original cohort and the validation cohort. Assigning TCR associations to individual alleles was difficult when HLA alleles, especially DR and DQ, strongly co-occurred. Specific HLA alleles were associated with 16,951 TCR beta sequences at a false discovery rate of 0.05 in a later analysis. Most TCR sequences were seen in very few donors, while some public TCRs were found in many individuals. For the cohort, immune exposure information was limited to CMV serostatus. In a later analysis, HLA-associated TCR beta chains showed more clonal expansion and lower generation probabilities than non-associated chains that were equally common. Some IMGT-functional V segments, including TRBV6-2 and TRBV6-3, could not be told apart with the 87-base-pair reads, so those segments were excluded. A further reported finding was that TCR beta sequences accurately predicted the HLA-A and HLA-B alleles for most subjects in the first cohort. According to a later analysis, TCR association rates differed among HLA loci, with DRB1 alleles showing the most associated TCRs and HLA-C alleles showing the fewest. Compared with the 666-donor mean, donors in an Asian-associated ancestry cluster had fewer N-insertions in productive TCRs, according to a later genetic analysis. Because HLA typing was unavailable for some donors at each locus, only the typed subset was used in association tests. Because counts were too low, fewer than 20 rarely observed V segments, including chromosome 9 orphons, were excluded from the earlier analysis of fewer than 650 of the donors. A later genetic analysis associated a missense DCLRE1C variant with V-gene and J-gene trimming of TCR beta chains, and an independent cohort replicated the association. A cluster of highly shared sequence variants was judged likely to represent a technical artifact of the sequencing pipeline. The study listed 150 to 200 TCR beta chains as associated with cytomegalovirus. Presence/absence analyses assumed roughly uniform sequencing depth across donors, an assumption that may not hold. Broadly in line with IMGT annotations, most TCR beta V segments showed up in productive rearrangements about 87% or about 30% of the time in an earlier analysis of several hundred of the donors. Linkage disequilibrium might explain the correlated functional status among segregating V segments, but an unknown experimental factor could not be ruled out.

Library construction relied on the immunoSEQ multiplex PCR assay. For the multiplex PCR, a mixture combining 60 forward primers for TCR Vbeta segments and 13 reverse primers for TCR Jbeta segments was used. Amplification of the CDR3 region of rearranged TCR beta genes was performed with a multiplex PCR assay on genomic DNA. The Illumina HiSeq System was used to sequence the amplified TCR beta libraries as 87-base-pair reads. From the authors' description of their analysis: A later analysis counted 65 million to 90 million unique TCR beta chains across the roughly 700 repertoires, and roughly 9.9 million of these chains were shared by at least two donors. A nearest-neighbor algorithm error-corrected the raw reads and collapsed the reads into unique sequences, merging closely related sequences to remove PCR and sequencing errors. To assign V, D and J gene segments, CDR3 sequences were aligned to IMGT reference sequences. Each retained sequence needed at least a six-nucleotide match to both a V gene segment and a J gene segment. A rearrangement was called productive if the CDR3 had no stop codons and remained in frame with V and J, and every other rearrangement was called non-productive. CDR3 was defined by IMGT convention, running from the second conserved V-encoded cysteine to the conserved J-encoded phenylalanine. The earlier analysis of 450 to 750 of the donors excluded any sequence lacking an unambiguous match to a single V gene segment. In an earlier analysis of several hundred of the donors, a V segment was called functional when productive rearrangements were above 56.7%, and segregating when the standard deviation between donors exceeded 5%. A statistical classification framework was built to diagnose cytomegalovirus status from the catalog of TCR beta chain sequences. A later analysis assigned V and J genes by comparing TCR nucleotide sequences with IMGT/GENE-DB human TR gene sequences. In a later analysis, CDR3 sequences and most-parsimonious VDJ recombination scenarios were assigned using the TCRdist pipeline. A later analysis defined each TCR beta chain by its CDR3 amino acid sequence plus V-gene family, and excluded reads lacking a unique V-gene family. As a way to deal with suspected cross-contamination and a sequencing artifact, a later analysis dropped roughly 620 nucleotide sequences that were highly shared and had low generation probability. In a later analysis, a clonal expansion index for each public chain was calculated from normalized within-repertoire ranks of inferred template counts. Generation probabilities in a later analysis came from a VDJ recombination model fitted to out-of-frame rearrangements, and those results were checked against IGoR. In a later analysis, hypergeometric tests were used to score TCR-TCR, TCR-HLA and TCR-CMV co-occurrence, with a repertoire-size bias correction applied to TCR pairs. False discovery rates were estimated in a later analysis by permuting HLA or CMV assignments 20 times. In a later analysis, co-occurring TCRs were grouped using DBSCAN, and TCRdist sequence similarity was added for clustering within HLA-allele-positive subsets. Co-occurrence clustering excluded repertoires with fewer than 30,000 or more than 120,000 public chains, plus five with anomalous nucleotide sharing. Drawn from immuneACCESS, this table holds only the in-frame rearrangements with V and J called that TCRdb kept. Clones are partly lost; checked studies trace under half to an unresolved V gene and leave the rest unexplained. V and J calls and clone size are as listed in that table; D and trimming were resolved from the DNA. This sample has about 120,000 clones in its table, and 79% of those were observed once. The ten largest clones capture approximately 4% of the sample.

The sequence links TRBV7-9 to TRBJ2-7, with the D gene uncertain. Sequencing was performed on PBMCs. This sequence was found in a man aged 30 to 45 in good health and CMV-seropositive. The CDR3 protein sequence reads: CARAVPPSSYEQYF. The DNA sequence is given as TGTGCCAGAGCCGTCCCCCCTAGCTCCTACGAGCAGTACTTC.